The clone carrying this T cell receptor beta chain was recorded many times. Time point denoted: newly diagnosed GD, antithyroid drugs for less than 3 months. RNA extracted from PBMCs served as the sequencing template. This specimen comes from a study of regulatory T cells in long-lasting Graves disease. The CDR3 runs 14 residues. CDR1 GTSNPN and CDR2 SVGIG come from the germline V gene (reference sequence). V was shortened by 2 bases and J by 4 bases, with 12 bases between the two germline ends. HTBI primers from iRepertoire and Arm-PCR of CDR3 regions yielded the TCR beta libraries. In TCRdb, the multiplex PCR reads were re-called with MiXCR into one record per CDR3 protein. In the table there are around 480,000 distinct CDR3 sequences, roughly 16% of which are singletons. A further study also used this sample, focusing on T cells in Graves' hyperthyroidism and ophthalmopathy.

J is TRBJ1-5 and V is TRBV30, with D tentatively TRBD1 (6 bases). The sequencing here drew on peripheral blood mononuclear cells (PBMCs), taken at new diagnosis, from a patient treated with antithyroid drugs. This receptor was taken from a middle-aged woman with Graves disease. The CDR3 loop reads CAWSPGTPNQPQHF. For the CDR3, the DNA is TGTGCCTGGAGTCCCGGGACACCGAATCAGCCCCAGCATTTT.